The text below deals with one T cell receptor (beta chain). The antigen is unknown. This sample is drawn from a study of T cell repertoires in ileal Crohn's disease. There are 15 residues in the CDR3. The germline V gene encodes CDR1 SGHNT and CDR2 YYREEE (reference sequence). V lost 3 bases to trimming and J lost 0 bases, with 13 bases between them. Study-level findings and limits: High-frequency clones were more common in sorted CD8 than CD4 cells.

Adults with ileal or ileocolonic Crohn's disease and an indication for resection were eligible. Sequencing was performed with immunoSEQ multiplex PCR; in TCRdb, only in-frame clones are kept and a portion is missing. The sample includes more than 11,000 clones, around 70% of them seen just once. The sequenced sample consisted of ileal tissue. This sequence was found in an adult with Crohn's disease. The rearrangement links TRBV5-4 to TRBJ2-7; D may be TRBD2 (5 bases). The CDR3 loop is CASSSSIGNSYEQYF. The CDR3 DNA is TGTGCCAGCAGCTCGTCGATCGGGAACTCCTACGAGCAGTACTTC. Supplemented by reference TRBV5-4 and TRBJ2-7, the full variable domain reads ETGVTQSPTHLIKTRGQQVTLRCSSQSGHNTVSWYQQALGQGPQFIFQYYREEENGRGNFPPRFSGLQFPNYSSELNVNALELDDSALYLCASSSSIGNSYEQYFGPGTRLTVT.